This T cell receptor beta chain was sequenced for a study of neoadjuvant anti-PD-1 for oral cavity cancer. Sequencing used immunoSEQ multiplex PCR; TCRdb keeps in-frame clones, though not all of them. Counted here are 6,500 to 8,500 clones, more than 40% occurring once; the ten biggest clones make up roughly 10%. The CDR3 sequence is 13 residues long. Between the trimmed V and J ends, which lost 1 base and 2 bases, there was a span of 5 bases. The germline CDR1 and CDR2 sequences are PRHDT and FYEKMQ (reference sequence). The TCR comes from a person between 40 and 79 years old with oral cavity squamous cell carcinoma. The rearrangement uses TRBV13 and TRBJ2-5; no reliable D call. The material sequenced was tumor tissue, taken before nivolumab (anti-PD-1) treatment. Here the CDR3 reads CASSLEPQETQYF. Written as DNA, the CDR3 is TGTGCCAGCAGCTTAGAGCCGCAAGAGACCCAGTACTTC.